The entry below gives a single T cell receptor beta chain sequence along with its context. Its specificity is not known. The sample belongs to a study of shared clonotypes between healthy human individuals. Across the whole study: There were three CD4 naive, three CD4 memory, two CD8 naive and one CD8 memory plates per donor.

V dropped 2 bases and J dropped 9 bases, with 17 bases sitting between them. Looked up from germline, CDR1 is MNHEY and CDR2 is SVGAGI. This CDR3 has 15 amino acids. Study-wide results and caveats: Specimens sampled were limited to blood, with tissue repertoires likely differing.

Each subset's genomic DNA was split evenly across several immunoSEQ plates. Profiled with immunoSEQ multiplex PCR; TCRdb holds only in-frame clones, not every one. The data show about 610,000 clones, around 97% seen once. This sequence joins TRBV6-5 and TRBJ2-1; TRBD2 might be the D (5 bases). The clonotype was recovered from a woman under 40 in good health. The specimen was naive CD4+ T cells sorted from blood. Subset given: CD45RA+ positively selected. CDR3 coding DNA: TGTGCCAGCAGTTACCGAAGCGGAGGTTCCCGTGAGCAGTTCTTC. Translating gives CASSYRSGGSREQFF.